The rows below give T cell receptor beta chains drawn from one sample of a study of OX40 agonist ivuxolimab in advanced cancers. This table comes from immunoSEQ multiplex PCR, and its TCRdb copy is limited to in-frame clones, with some not included. The sample lists some 35,000 clones; approximately 82% were seen once. Sequenced here: CD4+ or CD8+ T cells sorted from blood, sampled in a trial of the OX40 agonist ivuxolimab. The receptors stem from an adult with an advanced solid tumor such as melanoma, head and neck, liver or kidney cancer. Each CDR3 is given with its conserved first and last residue. Fields, in order: V gene, clone size, D gene, J gene, CDR3 DNA, CDR3 protein. D genes are given only for firm matches. Clone size, where shown, is once, few, many, or a class for clones that have expanded.

V: TRBV2
size: many
D: .
J: TRBJ2-4
DNA: TGTGCCAGCAGCCCCTCTGCCAAGAGCATTCAGTACTTC
CDR3: CASSPSAKSIQYF

V: TRBV11-2
size: .
D: TRBD1
J: TRBJ2-2
DNA: TGTGCCAGCAGCTTAGGACAGGGGGTCGGGGAGCTGTTTTTT
CDR3: CASSLGQGVGELFF

V: TRBV7-9
size: .
D: .
J: TRBJ2-1
DNA: TGTGCCAGCAGCTTTCTGTTGGTCAATGAGCAGTTCTTC
CDR3: CASSFLLVNEQFF

V: TRBV28
size: .
D: TRBD2
J: TRBJ2-3
DNA: TGTGCCAGCAGTTCCCCCGGGGGGGGGACAGATACGCAGTATTTT
CDR3: CASSSPGGGTDTQYF

V: TRBV27
size: .
D: .
J: TRBJ2-7
DNA: TGTGCCAGCAGTTCGGACAGCTTTTTCTACGAGCAGTACTTC
CDR3: CASSSDSFFYEQYF

V: TRBV7-2
size: .
D: .
J: TRBJ1-5
DNA: TGTGCCAGCAGCTTAATTAGGGTACTAAGCAATCAGCCCCAGCATTTT
CDR3: CASSLIRVLSNQPQHF

V: TRBV19
size: .
D: .
J: TRBJ1-6
DNA: TGTGCCAGTAGTACGACACACATTATCTTGTCATCTAATTCACCCCTCCACTTT
CDR3: CASSTTHIILSSNSPLHF

V: TRBV27
size: .
D: .
J: TRBJ1-5
DNA: TGTGCCAGCGGCCTGGGGGGTAGCAATCAGCCCCAGCATTTT
CDR3: CASGLGGSNQPQHF

V: TRBV9
size: .
D: .
J: TRBJ2-2
DNA: TGTGCCAGCACCCGCCCGGGGCGAGGCACCGGGGAGCTGTTTTTT
CDR3: CASTRPGRGTGELFF

V: TRBV7-2
size: .
D: .
J: TRBJ1-3
DNA: TGTGCCAGCAGCCACGGACCAACCGGCGACACCATATATTTT
CDR3: CASSHGPTGDTIYF